The 3 T cell receptor beta chains given below trace back to one sample, sequenced in a study of T cells after yellow fever vaccination. TCRdb itself ran the 5' RACE reads through MiXCR, one entry per CDR3 protein. Of 450,000 to 550,000 distinct CDR3 sequences in the sample, 21% were seen once. The sequences come from PBMCs, collected less than 25 days after the first yellow fever vaccination. All receptors come from a man between 18 and 29 years old who received the YFV17D yellow fever vaccine.

This clonotype has just a few counts. This chain joins TRBV30 and TRBJ2-4; 9 nucleotides agree with TRBD1. The germline V gene encodes CDR1 GTSNPN and CDR2 SVGIG (reference sequence). The CDR3 loop spans 13 amino acids. V trimming: 4 bases; J trimming: 7 bases; junction bases outside the gene matches: 5. CDR3 protein: CAWTGTGYNIQYF. For the CDR3, the DNA is TGTGCCTGGACCGGGACAGGGTATAACATTCAGTACTTC.

This clonotype was counted a few times. The chain has TRBV29-1 and TRBJ1-1; D perhaps matches TRBD1 (5 bases). Germline loops: CDR1 SQVTM, CDR2 ANQGSEA. The CDR3 is made up of 13 amino acids. V was shortened by 6 bases and J by 2 bases, with 13 bases between the two germline ends. CDR3 nucleotide sequence: TGCAGCGTCGGGACGGCCCTCAACACTGAAGCTTTCTTT. As protein: CSVGTALNTEAFF.

This clonotype was detected a few times. This chain uses TRBV4-1 with TRBJ1-5; 8 bases align to TRBD1. CDR1 is MGHRA and CDR2 is YSYEKL in the germline V gene. Trimming cost V 3 bases and J 9 bases; bases outside gene matches: 7. The CDR3 extends over 14 amino acids. The CDR3 protein is CASSQGQDQRPQHF. The CDR3 DNA is TGCGCCAGCAGCCAGGGACAGGACCAACGGCCCCAGCATTTT.